Each of the 28 T cell receptor beta chains below was sequenced from the same sample in a study of blood T cells in healthy people across ages. It was with a sample-barcoded 5' primer and a J-beta primer mix that a second PCR of about 7 to 12 cycles was run. TCRdb redid the calling of the 5' RACE reads with MiXCR, one entry per CDR3 protein. The data contain some 1.8 million distinct CDR3 sequences, about 39% of them singletons. Sequencing used blood. The receptors were gathered from a human donor in good health.

J is TRBJ1-2 and V is TRBV12-3 or TRBV12-4; the D gene is possibly TRBD1 (6 bases). This CDR3 is built from 14 residues. The V and J ends lost 3 bases and 3 bases respectively, with 11 bases between them. CDR3 in DNA: TGTGCCAGCAGTTTGGGACACGTCTACTATGGCTACACCTTC. Protein sequence: CASSLGHVYYGYTF.

V and J are TRBV24-1 and TRBJ2-7; D is perhaps TRBD2 (5 bases). CDR3 length: 12 residues. Between the trimmed V and J ends, which lost 1 base and 5 bases, there was a span of 5 bases. The V gene's germline CDR1 is KGHDR and CDR2 SFDVKD. This CDR3 is CATSDFGDEQYF. As DNA, the CDR3 is TGTGCCACCAGTGATTTCGGGGACGAGCAGTACTTC.

The CDR3 sequence: CASSYSRGRGLRNTYNEQFF. CDR3 sequence (DNA): TGTGCCAGCAGTTACTCAAGGGGCAGGGGGTTGCGGAACACCTACAATGAGCAGTTCTTC. The gene calls are TRBV6-5 and TRBJ2-1, with TRBD1 matching 7 bases. In germline, CDR1 is MNHEY, CDR2 SVGAGI. CDR3 length: 20 residues. The ends lost 0 bases at V and 2 bases at J; junction bases unmatched: 16.

This clonotype occurred a few times. V is TRBV6-5 and J is TRBJ2-7; a possible D gene is TRBD1 (6 bases). Deletions cut 2 bases from V and 3 bases from J, with 11 bases between. This CDR3 has 14 amino acids. Looked up from germline, CDR1 is MNHEY and CDR2 is SVGAGI. CDR3 sequence (DNA): TGTGCCAGCAGTTACGTTCCAGGGGACTACGAGCAGTACTTC. It is translated as CASSYVPGDYEQYF.

The chain recombines TRBV7-3 with TRBJ2-7, with 9 positions matching TRBD2. This CDR3 region has 15 residues. CDR1 is SGHTA and CDR2 is FQGTGA in the germline V gene. V was clipped by 4 bases and J by 7 bases; unmatched bases: 11. The DNA of the CDR3 is TGTGCCAGCAGCTCAAGAGCGGGGGGTCCATGGGAGCAGTACTTC. Amino acid sequence: CASSSRAGGPWEQYF.

The chain links TRBV7-3 to TRBJ1-1; D is uncertain. Germline-derived CDR1 and CDR2 are SGHTA and FQGTGA. Trimming stripped 1 base from V and 5 bases from J, with 8 bases between. There are 13 residues in the CDR3. CDR3 DNA sequence: TGTGCCAGCAGCTTAAAATTGGAGACTGAAGCTTTCTTT. Protein product: CASSLKLETEAFF.

CDR3 sequence reads: CSANQDRNTYEQYF. The CDR3 region has the DNA TGCAGTGCGAATCAGGACAGAAACACTTACGAGCAGTACTTC. V and J are TRBV20-1 and TRBJ2-7, with a weak D call TRBD1 (6 bases). CDR1 and CDR2 from the germline V gene are DFQATT and SNEGSKA (reference sequence). This CDR3 is 14 amino acids long. Trimming removed 6 bases at V and 4 bases at J, with 19 bases between.

With regard to this clonotype: One end of the junction varies from germline; a read error may be responsible. This sequence joins TRBV12-3 or TRBV12-4 and TRBJ2-3; the D gene is possibly TRBD2 (6 bases). This CDR3 comprises 15 residues. The CDR3 is CASSLQRATTDTEYF. The DNA of the CDR3 is TGTGCCAGCAGTTTACAGCGGGCGACCACAGATACGGAGTATTTT.

This clonotype was counted ten times or more. This sequence joins TRBV6-5 and TRBJ1-5, with 9 nucleotides matching TRBD1. Germline assignment: CDR1 MNHEY and CDR2 SVGAGI. The trim removed 4 bases at V and 5 bases at J, leaving 3 bases unmatched. The CDR3 runs to 14 residues. DNA for the CDR3: TGTGCCAGCAGTTCCGGACAGGGGTATCAGCCCCAGCATTTT. Translation: CASSSGQGYQPQHF.

The V call is TRBV4-3, the J call TRBJ2-1; the match to TRBD1 covers 9 bases. The CDR3 has 16 amino acids. From germline, CDR1 is LGHNA and CDR2 YSLEER. J was trimmed by 7 bases and V by 1 base; bases with no gene match: 8. The CDR3 loop is CASSQVGTGKGNEQFF. The CDR3 region has the DNA TGCGCCAGCAGCCAAGTTGGGACAGGGAAGGGGAATGAGCAGTTCTTC.

This clonotype was counted between two and nine times. The chain recombines TRBV7-9 with TRBJ2-5, with D perhaps matching TRBD1 (5 bases). The length of the CDR3 is 15 residues. The V gene lost 5 bases and the J gene lost 0 bases, with 13 bases spanning the gap. In germline, CDR1 is SEHNR, CDR2 FQNEAQ (reference sequence). CDR3 residues: CASSHLGQNQETQYF. The DNA of the CDR3 is TGTGCCAGCAGCCACCTGGGGCAGAACCAAGAGACCCAGTACTTC.

Only a few counts were recorded for this clonotype. The chain links TRBV30 to TRBJ2-5, with TRBD1 matching 7 bases. The J call may be incorrect, as the DNA end agrees better with TRBJ2-7. Germline CDR1 and CDR2: GTSNPN and SVGIG (reference sequence). The CDR3 has 12 amino acids. CDR3 sequence reads: CAWTSGGYEQYF. Written as DNA, the CDR3 is TGTGCCTGGACTTCAGGGGGCTACGAGCAGTACTTC.

The chain couples TRBV20-1 to TRBJ1-5; D ambiguous. From germline, CDR1 is DFQATT and CDR2 SNEGSKA (reference sequence). V was clipped by 1 base and J by 7 bases, with 11 bases between them. The CDR3 covers 13 residues. Here the CDR3 DNA reads TGCAGTGCTAGAGTCGGCGGCCGGCAGCCCCAGCATTTT. Translation: CSARVGGRQPQHF.

The rearrangement links TRBV4-3 to TRBJ1-4; perhaps TRBD1 as D (6 bases). V was cut by 0 bases and J by 8 bases, with 22 bases left in between. The germline gives CDR1 LGHNA, CDR2 YSLEER. There are 18 residues in the CDR3. The CDR3 sequence: CASSQEVPGAGLEEKLFF. The CDR3 nucleotides read TGCGCCAGCAGCCAAGAGGTTCCGGGGGCGGGGTTGGAAGAAAAACTGTTTTTT.

This clonotype was counted between two and nine times. The chain recombines TRBV10-3 with TRBJ2-3, with 8 positions matching TRBD2. V shed 6 bases and J 0 bases; nucleotides not matched to a gene: 8. The length of the CDR3 is 16 residues. Germline loops: CDR1 ENHRY, CDR2 SYGVKD. This chain's CDR3 is CAIRSGGAASTDTQYF. The CDR3 coding sequence is TGTGCCATCAGATCCGGGGGGGCCGCCAGCACAGATACGCAGTATTTT.

The chain uses TRBV28 and TRBJ1-5, with D perhaps TRBD1 (6 bases). Trimming shortened V by 6 bases and J by 9 bases, and 18 bases separated the two germline ends. Germline V CDR1 and CDR2: MDHEN, SYDVKM. CDR3 length: 14 residues. The CDR3 is CASRKGGGIMPQHF. The CDR3, as DNA: TGTGCCAGCAGAAAAGGGGGGGGTATCATGCCCCAGCATTTT. Using reference TRBV28 and TRBJ1-5 for the parts outside the CDR3, the full variable domain is DVKVTQSSRYLVKRTGEKVFLECVQDMDHENMFWYRQDPGLGLRLIYFSYDVKMKEKGDIPEGYSVSREKKERFSLILESASTNQTSMYLCASRKGGGIMPQHFGDGTRLSIL.

The chain uses TRBV7-3 and TRBJ2-3, with 8 bases lining up with TRBD2. The ends lost 6 bases at V and 2 bases at J; junction bases unmatched: 10. This CDR3 has 16 amino acids. CDR1 and CDR2 (germline): SGHTA, FQGTGA. The CDR3 bases are TGTGCCAGCAGTCCGCCCCTAGCGGGTATCACAGATACGCAGTATTTT. It codes for CASSPPLAGITDTQYF.

This clonotype came up a few times. The V call is TRBV12-3 or TRBV12-4, the J call TRBJ2-3; 7 positions match TRBD2. This CDR3 comprises 13 residues. The V and J ends lost 5 bases and 11 bases, in that order; junction bases with no gene match: 10. CDR3 loop: CASSGGVTWGQYF. DNA of the CDR3: TGTGCCAGCAGTGGGGGGGTTACCTGGGGGCAGTATTTT.

The chain is built from TRBV12-3 or TRBV12-4 and TRBJ2-7; D unresolved. This CDR3 has 14 residues. Trimming removed 1 base from V and 3 bases from J, with 10 bases in between. Written as DNA, the CDR3 is TGTGCCAGCAGTTTAGTTGCCCCCTACTACGAGCAGTACTTC. This codes for CASSLVAPYYEQYF.

Comments on this clonotype: One end of the junction varies from germline; a read error may be responsible. The V and J genes are TRBV20-1 and TRBJ2-5, with D unresolved. The CDR3 length is 13 residues. Germline V lookup: CDR1 DFQATT, CDR2 SNEGSKA (reference sequence). The CDR3 DNA reads as TGCAGTGCTAGGCCTAACCCACAAGAGACCCGGTACTTC. Amino acids: CSARPNPQETRYF.

This clonotype turned up a few times. This chain joins TRBV4-3 and TRBJ2-2; 8 nucleotides line up with TRBD1. This CDR3 is 19 amino acids long. Unmatched junction bases numbered 14, after V lost 0 bases and J lost 5 bases. The germline V gene encodes CDR1 LGHNA and CDR2 YSLEER. CDR3 DNA sequence: TGCGCCAGCAGCCAAGATAAAAGGAAGTCAGGGGGCTGGACCGGGGAGCTGTTTTTT. This codes for CASSQDKRKSGGWTGELFF.

The chain recombines TRBV20-1 with TRBJ1-1; no clear D gene. The CDR3 consists of 14 residues. The V gene's germline CDR1 is DFQATT and CDR2 SNEGSKA (reference sequence). Trimming shortened V by 3 bases and J by 4 bases, and 15 bases separated the two germline ends. The DNA for the CDR3 is TGCAGTGCTAGGGCAGCCGAGGGTGTCACTGAAGCTTTCTTT. This gives the protein CSARAAEGVTEAFF.

This clonotype was observed a few times. The chain has TRBV12-5 and TRBJ1-2; perhaps TRBD1 as D (5 bases). CDR3 length equals 13 residues. The ends were cut back, 7 bases at V and 9 bases at J, with 18 bases in the middle. In germline, CDR1 is LGHNT, CDR2 FRNRAP. The CDR3 nucleotides are TGTGCTAGTGCCCCTAGCAGGGTAGTTCGCTACACCTTC. Its translation: CASAPSRVVRYTF.

The V call is TRBV9, the J call TRBJ1-1, with no clear D. Germline CDR1 is SGDLS and CDR2 is YYNGEE. The CDR3 is made up of 14 amino acids. Trimming shortened V by 0 bases and J by 3 bases, and 9 bases separated the two germline ends. The CDR3 loop reads CASSVVTGYTEAFF. The CDR3 bases are TGTGCCAGCAGCGTAGTGACCGGATACACTGAAGCTTTCTTT. Based on the CDR3 plus reference TRBV9 and TRBJ1-1, the full variable domain is DSGVTQTPKHLITATGQRVTLRCSPRSGDLSVYWYQQSLDQGLQFLIQYYNGEERAKGNILERFSAQQFPDLHSELNLSSLELGDSALYFCASSVVTGYTEAFFGQGTRLTVV.

J is TRBJ2-1 and V is TRBV10-3; 12 positions match TRBD2. CDR3 length: 16 amino acids. Germline V gene lookup returns CDR1 ENHRY and CDR2 SYGVKD. After removal of 2 bases from V and 7 bases from J, the junction contained 6 bases not matched to a gene. The chain's CDR3 is CAISEDTSGGKNEQFF. The CDR3 DNA reads as TGTGCCATCAGTGAGGATACTAGCGGGGGGAAGAATGAGCAGTTCTTC.

The V gene is TRBV28, the J gene TRBJ1-6; D possibly corresponds to TRBD1 (6 bases). V was shortened by 7 bases and J by 1 base, with 14 bases between the two germline ends. Germline CDR1 reads MDHEN; CDR2 reads SYDVKM. This CDR3 contains 16 residues. The CDR3 protein is CASNPTGKSYNSPLHF. As DNA, the CDR3 is TGTGCCAGCAACCCAACAGGGAAGTCCTATAATTCACCCCTCCACTTT.

The CDR3 region has the DNA TGTGCCATCAGTGAGTCGAATGGGGAAAGGACTGAAGCTTTCTTT. Its translation is CAISESNGERTEAFF. The chain carries TRBV10-3 and TRBJ1-1; unclear D gene. Germline V gives CDR1 ENHRY, CDR2 SYGVKD. V shed 0 bases and J shed 5 bases, with 13 bases lying between them. The CDR3 totals 15 residues.

The table lists this clonotype with a few counts. V is TRBV4-2 and J is TRBJ1-2; tentatively, D is TRBD1 (5 bases). CDR3 size: 14 residues. Germline lookup yields CDR1 LGHNA and CDR2 YNFKEQ. V lost 3 bases, J lost 2 bases, and 10 bases lay in between. The CDR3 DNA sequence: TGTGCCAGCAGCCATGTCGACAGAAACTATGGCTACACCTTC. Its protein is CASSHVDRNYGYTF.